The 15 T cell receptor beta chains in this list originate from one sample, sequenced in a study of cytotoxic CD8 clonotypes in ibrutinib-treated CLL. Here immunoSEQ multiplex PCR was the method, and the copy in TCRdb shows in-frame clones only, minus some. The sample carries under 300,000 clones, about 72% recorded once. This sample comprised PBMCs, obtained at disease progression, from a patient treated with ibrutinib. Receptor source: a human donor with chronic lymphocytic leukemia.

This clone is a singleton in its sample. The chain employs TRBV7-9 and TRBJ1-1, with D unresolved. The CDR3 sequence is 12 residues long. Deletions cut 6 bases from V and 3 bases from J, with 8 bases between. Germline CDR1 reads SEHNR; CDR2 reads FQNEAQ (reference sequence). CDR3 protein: CASSNEDTEAFF. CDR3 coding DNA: TGTGCCAGCAGTAATGAAGACACTGAAGCTTTCTTT.

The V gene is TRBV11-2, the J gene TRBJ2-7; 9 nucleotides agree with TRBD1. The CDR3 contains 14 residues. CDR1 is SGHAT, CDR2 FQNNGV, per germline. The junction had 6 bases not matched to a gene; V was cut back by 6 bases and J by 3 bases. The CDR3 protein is CASRPRDRVYEQYF. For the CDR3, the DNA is TGTGCCAGCAGGCCCCGGGACAGGGTCTACGAGCAGTACTTC.

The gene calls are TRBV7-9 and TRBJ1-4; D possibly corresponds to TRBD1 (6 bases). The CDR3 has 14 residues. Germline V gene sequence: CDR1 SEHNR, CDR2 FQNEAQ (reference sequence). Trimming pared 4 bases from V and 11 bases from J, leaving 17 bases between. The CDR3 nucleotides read TGTGCCAGCAGCTCGGGGGCTGGGTGGGAGAAACTGTTTTTT. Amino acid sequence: CASSSGAGWEKLFF.

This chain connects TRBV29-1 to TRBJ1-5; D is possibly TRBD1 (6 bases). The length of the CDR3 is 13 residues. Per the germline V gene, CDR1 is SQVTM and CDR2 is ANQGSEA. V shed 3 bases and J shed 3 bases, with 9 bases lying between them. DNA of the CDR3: TGCAGCGTTGACACAGGGCTCAATCAGCCCCAGCATTTT. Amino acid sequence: CSVDTGLNQPQHF.

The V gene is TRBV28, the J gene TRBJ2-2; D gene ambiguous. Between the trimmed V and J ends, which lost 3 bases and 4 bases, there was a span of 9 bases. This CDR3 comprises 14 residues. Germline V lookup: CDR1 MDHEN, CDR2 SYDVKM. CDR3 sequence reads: CASSLAAATGELFF. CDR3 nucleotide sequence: TGTGCCAGCAGTTTGGCAGCAGCCACCGGGGAGCTGTTTTTT.

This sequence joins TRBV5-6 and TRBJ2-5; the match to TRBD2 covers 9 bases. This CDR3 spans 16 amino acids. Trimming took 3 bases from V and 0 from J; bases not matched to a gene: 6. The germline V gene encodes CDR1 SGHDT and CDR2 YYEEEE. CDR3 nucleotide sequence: TGTGCCAGCAGCTACACTAGCGGGTCCCACCAAGAGACCCAGTACTTC. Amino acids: CASSYTSGSHQETQYF.

CDR3 in amino acids: CASSPGRRGTGELFF. Written as DNA, the CDR3 is TGTGCCAGCAGCCCTGGGCGGCGCGGCACCGGGGAGCTGTTTTTT. The chain has TRBV7-2 and TRBJ2-2; D remains ambiguous. CDR1 is SGHTA, CDR2 FQGNSA, per germline. V was pared by 5 bases and J by 4 bases, with 14 bases between. The length of the CDR3 is 15 residues.

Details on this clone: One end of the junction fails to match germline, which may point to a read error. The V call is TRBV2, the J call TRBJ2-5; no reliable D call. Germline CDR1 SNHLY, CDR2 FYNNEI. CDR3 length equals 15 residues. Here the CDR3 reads CATSRATQYQETQYF. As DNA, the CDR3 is TGTGCCACCAGTAGGGCGACTCAGTACCAAGAGACCCAGTACTTC.

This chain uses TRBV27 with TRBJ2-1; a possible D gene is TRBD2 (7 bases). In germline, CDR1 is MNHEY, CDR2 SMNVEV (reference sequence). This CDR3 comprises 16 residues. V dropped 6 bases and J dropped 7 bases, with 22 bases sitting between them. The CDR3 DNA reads TGTGCCAGCAGGGGGATCGGGGGGCCGATCCAAAATGAGCAGTTCTTC. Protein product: CASRGIGGPIQNEQFF.

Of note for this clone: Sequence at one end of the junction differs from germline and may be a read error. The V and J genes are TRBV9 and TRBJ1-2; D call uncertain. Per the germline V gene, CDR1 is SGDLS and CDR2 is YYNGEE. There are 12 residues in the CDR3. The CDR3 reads CASIVDGLDSTF. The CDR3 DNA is TGTGCCAGCATCGTAGACGGCCTTGACTCCACCTTC.

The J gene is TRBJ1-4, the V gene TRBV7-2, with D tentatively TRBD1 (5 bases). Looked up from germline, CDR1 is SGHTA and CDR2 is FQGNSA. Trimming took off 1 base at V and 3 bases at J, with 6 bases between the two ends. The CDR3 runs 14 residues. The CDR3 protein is CASSLVTANEKLFF. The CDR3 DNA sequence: TGTGCCAGCAGCTTAGTGACAGCTAATGAAAAACTGTTTTTT.

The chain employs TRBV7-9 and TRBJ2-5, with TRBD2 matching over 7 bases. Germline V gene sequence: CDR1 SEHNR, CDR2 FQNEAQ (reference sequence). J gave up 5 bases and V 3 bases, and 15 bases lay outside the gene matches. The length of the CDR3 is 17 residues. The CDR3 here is CASSFPWASGPGETQYF. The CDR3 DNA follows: TGTGCCAGCAGCTTCCCCTGGGCTAGCGGACCTGGGGAGACCCAGTACTTC.

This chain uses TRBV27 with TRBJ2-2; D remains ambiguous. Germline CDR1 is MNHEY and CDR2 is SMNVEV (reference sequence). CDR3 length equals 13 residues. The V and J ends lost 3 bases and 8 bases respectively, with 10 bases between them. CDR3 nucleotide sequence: TGTGCCAGCAGTTTTTATAGGTCGGGGGAGCTGTTTTTT. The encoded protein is CASSFYRSGELFF.

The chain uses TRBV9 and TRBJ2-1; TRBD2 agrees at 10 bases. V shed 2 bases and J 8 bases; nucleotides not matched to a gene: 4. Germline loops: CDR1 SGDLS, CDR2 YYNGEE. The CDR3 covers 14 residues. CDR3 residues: CASSVASGGHEQFF. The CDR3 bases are TGTGCCAGCAGCGTGGCTAGCGGGGGTCATGAGCAGTTCTTC.

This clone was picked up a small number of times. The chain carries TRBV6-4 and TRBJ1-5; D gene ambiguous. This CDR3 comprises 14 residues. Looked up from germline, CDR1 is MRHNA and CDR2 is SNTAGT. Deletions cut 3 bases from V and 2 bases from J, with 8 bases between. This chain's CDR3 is CASSEGFGNQPQHF. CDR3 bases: TGTGCCAGCAGTGAGGGGTTCGGCAATCAGCCCCAGCATTTT.